Below are 7 T cell receptor beta chains sequenced from a single sample in a study of CD8 T cells in Susac syndrome. RNA in amounts of roughly 0.5 to 1 ug was reverse transcribed with random hexamers. TCRdb re-called the immunoSEQ multiplex PCR reads through MiXCR, storing one row per CDR3 protein. The sample lists about 200,000 distinct CDR3 sequences, around 95% occurring once. The sample taken for sequencing was CD4+ T cells from PBMCs. Source of these receptors: a human donor with multiple sclerosis.

This chain joins TRBV30 and TRBJ1-6; D is uncertain. The CDR3 spans 12 residues. Germline V gene lookup returns CDR1 GTSNPN and CDR2 SVGIG (reference sequence). The V end lost 2 bases, the J end lost 10 bases, and 9 bases lay between the germline ends. CDR3 in DNA: TGTGCCTGGAGTCCTCGGGAATCACCCCTCCACTTT. This codes for CAWSPRESPLHF.

The chain combines TRBV28 with TRBJ2-7; no firm D call. The germline CDR1 and CDR2 sequences are MDHEN and SYDVKM. The ends were cut back, 5 bases at V and 7 bases at J, with 15 bases in the middle. This CDR3 spans 13 amino acids. The CDR3 spells CASSKDTPREQYF. Written as DNA, the CDR3 is TGTGCCAGCAGTAAAGACACCCCGAGGGAGCAGTACTTC. The variable domain in full, completed from reference TRBV28 and TRBJ2-7, reads DVKVTQSSRYLVKRTGEKVFLECVQDMDHENMFWYRQDPGLGLRLIYFSYDVKMKEKGDIPEGYSVSREKKERFSLILESASTNQTSMYLCASSKDTPREQYFGPGTRLTVT.

The chain links TRBV30 to TRBJ1-2; D not resolved. The germline CDR1 and CDR2 sequences are GTSNPN and SVGIG (reference sequence). The ends were cut back, 0 bases at V and 2 bases at J, with 13 bases in the middle. The CDR3 is 15 amino acids. The CDR3 bases are TGTGCCTGGAGTGTACGTTGGAGGGAGAACTATGGCTACACCTTC. This codes for CAWSVRWRENYGYTF.

The chain combines TRBV5-1 with TRBJ1-5; D gene uncertain. The ends were cut back, 0 bases at V and 6 bases at J, with 7 bases in the middle. This CDR3 comprises 13 residues. CDR1 and CDR2 (germline): SGHRS, YFSETQ. The CDR3 protein is CASSLEGFQPQHF. CDR3 DNA sequence: TGCGCCAGCAGCTTGGAAGGTTTTCAGCCCCAGCATTTT.

The chain uses TRBV28 and TRBJ2-7; D might be TRBD1 or TRBD2, each matching 5 bases. Germline lookup yields CDR1 MDHEN and CDR2 SYDVKM. CDR3 length equals 13 residues. V was pared by 4 bases and J by 6 bases, with 13 bases between. CDR3 region: CASSSLGPFEQYF. The CDR3 DNA sequence: TGTGCCAGCAGTTCATTGGGACCTTTCGAGCAGTACTTC.

The chain uses TRBV27 and TRBJ1-6, with D possibly matching TRBD1 (5 bases). The germline V gene has CDR1 MNHEY and CDR2 SMNVEV (reference sequence). The length of the CDR3 is 14 residues. V was trimmed by 2 bases and J by 8 bases, leaving 10 bases between them. The CDR3 loop is CASSLIGGDSPLHF. For the CDR3, the DNA is TGTGCCAGCAGTTTAATTGGAGGGGATTCACCCCTCCACTTT.

The chain carries TRBV3-1 and TRBJ1-5, with D tentatively TRBD1 (5 bases). This CDR3 has 15 amino acids. Trimming shortened V by 0 bases and J by 2 bases, and 8 bases separated the two germline ends. Germline CDR1 reads LGHDT; CDR2 reads YNNKEL (reference sequence). The CDR3 nucleotides are TGTGCCAGCAGCCAAGACTTCAGGGGCAATCAGCCCCAGCATTTT. Protein: CASSQDFRGNQPQHF.